Listed here is a single T cell receptor beta chain. What it binds is unknown. Peptide-pool stimulation followed by sequencing identified expanded antigen-specific CD4+ clonotypes in the ViraFEST assay. CD4+ T cells were isolated after roughly nine days of culture. No vaccinee had earlier SARS-CoV-2 infection, and nucleocapsid antibodies were negative. PBMC cultures contained 1.5 million to 2 million cells per well, around 10 IU/ml IL-2 and 10 ug/ml peptides. CDR3 length: 16 residues. With V trimmed by 0 bases and J by 6 bases, 3 bases remained unmatched. Germline V lookup: CDR1 SGHDT, CDR2 YYEEEE. The entry originates in a study of vaccination effects on CD4 cells after COVID-19. Study-wide context: The cohort was immunized with two doses of either the BNT162b2 or mRNA-1273 vaccine. Broader study findings: Late post-vaccination samples showed marked contraction of infection- and vaccine-induced clones.

The method was immunoSEQ multiplex PCR; TCRdb's version includes in-frame clones alone and lacks a portion of them. The sample holds about 54,000 clones; 80% to 85% are singletons and the top ten take about 2.6%. The chain links TRBV5-6 to TRBJ2-1; TRBD2 aligns across 13 bases. The source is a human donor who received a COVID-19 vaccine. The sample was CD4+ T cells from PBMCs cultured with HCoV-229E spike peptides, taken before COVID-19 vaccination. The CDR3 nucleotides are TGTGCCAGCAGCTTGGAAAGACTAGCGGGGGGCAATGAGCAGTTCTTC. It yields the protein CASSLERLAGGNEQFF. The full variable domain, its missing parts supplied by reference TRBV5-6 and TRBJ2-1, is DAGVTQSPTHLIKTRGQQVTLRCSPKSGHDTVSWYQQALGQGPQFIFQYYEEEERQRGNFPDRFSGHQFPNYSSELNVNALLLGDSALYLCASSLERLAGGNEQFFGPGTRLTVL.